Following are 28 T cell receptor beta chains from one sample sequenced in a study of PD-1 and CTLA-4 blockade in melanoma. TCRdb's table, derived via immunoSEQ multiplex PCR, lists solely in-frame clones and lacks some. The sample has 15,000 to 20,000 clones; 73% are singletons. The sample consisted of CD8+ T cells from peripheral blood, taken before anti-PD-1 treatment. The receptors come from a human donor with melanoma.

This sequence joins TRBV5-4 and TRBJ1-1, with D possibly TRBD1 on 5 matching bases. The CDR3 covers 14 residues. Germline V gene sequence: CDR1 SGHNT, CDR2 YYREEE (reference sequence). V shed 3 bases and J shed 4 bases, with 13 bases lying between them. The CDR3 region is CASSSFQGSTEAFF. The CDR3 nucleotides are TGTGCCAGCAGCTCATTTCAGGGCTCCACTGAAGCTTTCTTT.

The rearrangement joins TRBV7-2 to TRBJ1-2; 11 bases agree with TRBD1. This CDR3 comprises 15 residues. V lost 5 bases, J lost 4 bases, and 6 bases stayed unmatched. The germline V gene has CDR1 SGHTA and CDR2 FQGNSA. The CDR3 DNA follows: TGTGCCAGCAGCCCCGTCGGACAGGGGGCCTATGGCTACACCTTC. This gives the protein CASSPVGQGAYGYTF.

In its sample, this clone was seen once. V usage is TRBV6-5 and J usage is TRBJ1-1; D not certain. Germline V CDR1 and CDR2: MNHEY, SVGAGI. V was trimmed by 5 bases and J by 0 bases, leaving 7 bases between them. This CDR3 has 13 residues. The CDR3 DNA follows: TGTGCCAGCAGTCTATCACTGAACACTGAAGCTTTCTTT. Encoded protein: CASSLSLNTEAFF.

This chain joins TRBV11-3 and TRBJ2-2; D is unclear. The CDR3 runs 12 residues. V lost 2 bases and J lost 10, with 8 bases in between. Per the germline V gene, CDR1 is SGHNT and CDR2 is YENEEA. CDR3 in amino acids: CASSLTLKELFF. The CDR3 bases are TGTGCCAGCAGCTTAACACTAAAGGAGCTGTTTTTT.

In DNA, the CDR3 is TGTGCCAGCCGACTCGGCCTGGATGGCTACACCTTC. It yields the protein CASRLGLDGYTF. This chain uses TRBV6-5 with TRBJ1-2; D is undetermined. The germline V and J ends were trimmed by 8 bases and 6 bases, with 13 bases remaining between them. This CDR3 is 12 amino acids long. Germline values: CDR1 MNHEY, CDR2 SVGAGI.

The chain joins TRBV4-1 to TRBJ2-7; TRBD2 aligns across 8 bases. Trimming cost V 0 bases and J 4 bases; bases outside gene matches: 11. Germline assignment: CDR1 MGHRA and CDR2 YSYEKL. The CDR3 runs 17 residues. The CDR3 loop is CASSQDPAGVLSYEQYF. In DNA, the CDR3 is TGCGCCAGCAGCCAAGACCCAGCGGGGGTGCTCTCTTACGAGCAGTACTTC.

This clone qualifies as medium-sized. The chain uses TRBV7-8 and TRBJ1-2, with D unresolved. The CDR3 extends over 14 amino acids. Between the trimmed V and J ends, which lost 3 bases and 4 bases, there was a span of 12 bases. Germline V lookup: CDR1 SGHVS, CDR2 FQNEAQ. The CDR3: CASSLITTSYGYTF. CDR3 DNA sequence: TGTGCCAGCAGCTTGATAACCACCAGCTATGGCTACACCTTC.

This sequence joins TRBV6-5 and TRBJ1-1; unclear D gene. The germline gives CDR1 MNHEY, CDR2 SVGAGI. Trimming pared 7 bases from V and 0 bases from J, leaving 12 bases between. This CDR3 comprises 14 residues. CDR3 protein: CASTLDGMNTEAFF. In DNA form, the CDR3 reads TGTGCCAGCACGCTGGACGGGATGAACACTGAAGCTTTCTTT.

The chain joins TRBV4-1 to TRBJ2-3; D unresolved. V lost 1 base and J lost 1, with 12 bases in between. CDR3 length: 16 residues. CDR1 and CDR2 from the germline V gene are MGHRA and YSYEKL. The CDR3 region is CASSQAASKGTDTQYF. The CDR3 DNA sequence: TGCGCCAGCAGCCAAGCCGCCAGCAAAGGCACAGATACGCAGTATTTT.

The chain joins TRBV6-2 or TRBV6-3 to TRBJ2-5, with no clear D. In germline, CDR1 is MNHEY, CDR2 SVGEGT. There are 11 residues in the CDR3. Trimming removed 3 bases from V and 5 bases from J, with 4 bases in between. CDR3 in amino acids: CASSYRETQYF. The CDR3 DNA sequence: TGTGCCAGCAGTTATAGGGAGACCCAGTACTTC.

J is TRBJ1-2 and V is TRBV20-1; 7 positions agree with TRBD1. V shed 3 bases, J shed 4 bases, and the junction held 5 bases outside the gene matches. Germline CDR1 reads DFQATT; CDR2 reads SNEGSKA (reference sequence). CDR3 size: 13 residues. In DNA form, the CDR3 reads TGCAGTGCTAGTGGCAGGGACAGCTATGGCTACACCTTC. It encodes CSASGRDSYGYTF.

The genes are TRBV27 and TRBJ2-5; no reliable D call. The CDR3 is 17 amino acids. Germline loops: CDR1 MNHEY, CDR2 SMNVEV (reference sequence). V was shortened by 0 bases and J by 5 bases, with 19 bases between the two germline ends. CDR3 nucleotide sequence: TGTGCCAGCAGTTTATCGCTTGGGGATAGGGATAGGGAGACCCAGTACTTC. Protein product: CASSLSLGDRDRETQYF.

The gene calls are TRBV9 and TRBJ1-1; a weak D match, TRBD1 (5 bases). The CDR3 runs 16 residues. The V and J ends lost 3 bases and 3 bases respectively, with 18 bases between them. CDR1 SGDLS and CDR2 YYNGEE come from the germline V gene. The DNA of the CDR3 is TGTGCCAGCAGCGCCAAGAGGGACCTCCCGGACACTGAAGCTTTCTTT. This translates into CASSAKRDLPDTEAFF.

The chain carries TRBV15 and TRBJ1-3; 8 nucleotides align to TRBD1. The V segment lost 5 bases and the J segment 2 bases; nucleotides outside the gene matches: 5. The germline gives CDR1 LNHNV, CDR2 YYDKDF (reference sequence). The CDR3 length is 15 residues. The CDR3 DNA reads TGTGCCACCAGCTTAGACAGGGGCACTGGAAACACCATATATTTT. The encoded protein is CATSLDRGTGNTIYF.

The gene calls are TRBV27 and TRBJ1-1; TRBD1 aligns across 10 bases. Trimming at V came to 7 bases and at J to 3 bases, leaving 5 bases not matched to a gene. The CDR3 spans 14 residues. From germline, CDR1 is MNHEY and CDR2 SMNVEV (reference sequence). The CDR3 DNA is TGTGCCAGCACCGTGACAGGGGGCCACACTGAAGCTTTCTTT. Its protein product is CASTVTGGHTEAFF.

CDR3 nucleotide sequence: TGTGCCAGCAGCTTGGGGGCCGACGCCTCCTACGAGCAGTACTTC. It codes for CASSLGADASYEQYF. The J gene is TRBJ2-7, the V gene TRBV5-5; no clear D. The CDR3 is made up of 15 amino acids. Looked up from germline, CDR1 is SGHKS and CDR2 is YYEKEE (reference sequence). V was shortened by 0 bases and J by 0 bases, with 10 bases between the two germline ends.

The CDR3 DNA is TGTGCCAGCAGCCCCGGGATTCCGAACCTCTATGGCTACACCTTC. Its translation is CASSPGIPNLYGYTF. V is TRBV5-5 and J is TRBJ1-2, with D unclear. Germline V gene lookup returns CDR1 SGHKS and CDR2 YYEKEE (reference sequence). V gave up 4 bases and J gave up 4 bases, with 17 bases separating them. The CDR3 extends over 15 amino acids.

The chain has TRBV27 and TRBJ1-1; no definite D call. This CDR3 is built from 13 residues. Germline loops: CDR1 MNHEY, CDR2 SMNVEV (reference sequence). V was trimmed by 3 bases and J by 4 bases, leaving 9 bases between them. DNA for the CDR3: TGTGCCAGCAGTTTGAAGGTGACCACTGAAGCTTTCTTT. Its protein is CASSLKVTTEAFF.

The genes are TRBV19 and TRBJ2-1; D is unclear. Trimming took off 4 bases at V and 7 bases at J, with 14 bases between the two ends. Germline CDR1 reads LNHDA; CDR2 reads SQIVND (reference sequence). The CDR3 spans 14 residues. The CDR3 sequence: CASSSGGLGNEQFF. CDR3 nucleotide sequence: TGTGCCAGTAGTAGCGGTGGGCTCGGGAATGAGCAGTTCTTC.

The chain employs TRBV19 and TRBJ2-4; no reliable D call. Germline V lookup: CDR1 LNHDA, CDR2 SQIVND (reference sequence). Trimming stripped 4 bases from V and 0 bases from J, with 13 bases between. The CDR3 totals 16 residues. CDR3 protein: CASSTSTNLAKNIQYF. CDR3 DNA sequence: TGTGCCAGTAGTACGTCGACAAACTTAGCCAAAAACATTCAGTACTTC. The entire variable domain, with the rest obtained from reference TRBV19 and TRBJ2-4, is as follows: DGGITQSPKYLFRKEGQNVTLSCEQNLNHDAMYWYRQDPGQGLRLIYYSQIVNDFQKGDIAEGYSVSREKKESFPLTVTSAQKNPTAFYLCASSTSTNLAKNIQYFGAGTRLSVL.

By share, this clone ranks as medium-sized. CDR3: CSENGYTF. CDR3 in DNA: TGCAGCGAAAACGGCTACACCTTC. The chain links TRBV29-1 to TRBJ1-2; D remains unclear. Trimming removed 7 bases from V and 8 bases from J, with 5 bases in between. Germline lookup yields CDR1 SQVTM and CDR2 ANQGSEA. The CDR3 sequence is 8 residues long.

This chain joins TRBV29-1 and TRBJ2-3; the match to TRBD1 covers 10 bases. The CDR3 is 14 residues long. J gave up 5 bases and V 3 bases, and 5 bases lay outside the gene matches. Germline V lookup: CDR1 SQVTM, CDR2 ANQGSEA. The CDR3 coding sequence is TGCAGCGTTGAGGGGACAGGGGAGGTAGATACGCAGTATTTT. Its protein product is CSVEGTGEVDTQYF.

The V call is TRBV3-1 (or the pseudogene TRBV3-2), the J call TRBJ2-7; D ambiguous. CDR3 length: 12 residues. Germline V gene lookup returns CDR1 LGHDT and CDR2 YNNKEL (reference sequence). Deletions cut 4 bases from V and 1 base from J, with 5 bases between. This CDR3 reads CASSPSSYEQYF. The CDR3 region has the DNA TGTGCCAGCAGCCCCTCGTCCTACGAGCAGTACTTC.

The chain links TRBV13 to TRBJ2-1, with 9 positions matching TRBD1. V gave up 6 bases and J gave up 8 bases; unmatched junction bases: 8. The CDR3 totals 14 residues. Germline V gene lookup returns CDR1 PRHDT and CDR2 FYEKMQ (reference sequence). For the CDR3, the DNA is TGTGCCAGCAGTCCGGGACAGGGTTTCGATGAGCAGTTCTTC. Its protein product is CASSPGQGFDEQFF.

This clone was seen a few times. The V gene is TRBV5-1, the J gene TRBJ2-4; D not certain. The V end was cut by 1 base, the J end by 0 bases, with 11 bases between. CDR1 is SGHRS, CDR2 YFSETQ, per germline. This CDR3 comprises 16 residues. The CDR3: CASSLSIPLAKNIQYF. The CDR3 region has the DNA TGCGCCAGCAGCTTGAGTATTCCTCTAGCCAAAAACATTCAGTACTTC.

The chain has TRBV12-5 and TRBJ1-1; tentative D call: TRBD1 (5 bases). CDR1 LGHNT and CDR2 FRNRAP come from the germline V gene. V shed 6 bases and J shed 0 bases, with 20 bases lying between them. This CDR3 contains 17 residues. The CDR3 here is CASGRFLGGAMNTEAFF. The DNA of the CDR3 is TGTGCTAGTGGCCGCTTCTTAGGCGGGGCCATGAACACTGAAGCTTTCTTT.

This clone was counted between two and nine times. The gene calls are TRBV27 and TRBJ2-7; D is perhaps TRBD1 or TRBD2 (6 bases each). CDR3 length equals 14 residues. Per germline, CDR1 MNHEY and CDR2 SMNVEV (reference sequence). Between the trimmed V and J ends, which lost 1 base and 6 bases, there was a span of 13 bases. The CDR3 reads CASSLWGAQIEQYF. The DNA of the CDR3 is TGTGCCAGCAGTTTATGGGGGGCGCAGATCGAGCAGTACTTC.

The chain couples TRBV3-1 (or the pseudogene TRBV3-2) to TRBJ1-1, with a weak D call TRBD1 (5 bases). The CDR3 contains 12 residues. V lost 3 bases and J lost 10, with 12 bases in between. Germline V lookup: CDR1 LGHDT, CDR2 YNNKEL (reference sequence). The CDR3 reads CASSQGGGGAFF. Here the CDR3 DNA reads TGTGCCAGCAGCCAGGGTGGGGGGGGAGCTTTCTTT.